The source of this T cell receptor beta chain is a study of CD8 T cells in ankylosing spondylitis. Via MiXCR, TCRdb re-called the 5' RACE reads, giving one row per CDR3 protein. The sample has around 210,000 distinct CDR3 sequences; roughly 8.2% are singletons. The CDR3 totals 19 residues. The V and J ends lost 4 bases and 6 bases, in that order; junction bases with no gene match: 21. Germline CDR1 reads SGHDT; CDR2 reads YYEEEE. V usage is TRBV5-6 and J usage is TRBJ2-1, with 8 bases matching TRBD2. The sequence came from a female donor with ankylosing spondylitis or in good health (not recorded which). The sample taken for sequencing was blood, either unsorted or a sorted T cell fraction (not recorded which). The CDR3 bases are TGTGCCAGCAGCACCGGGAGGGACATGGTTTTGGGGGACTCCAATGAGCAGTTCTTC. Translating it yields CASSTGRDMVLGDSNEQFF.